This TCR beta chain derives from a study of T-cell memory formation after mild COVID-19 (dated by TCRdb to 2020 to 2022). As for the study more broadly: TCR sequence clusters from the two donors were largely donor specific. Two young, previously healthy adult volunteers, one female and one male, were included in the cohort. In a couple of donors, T-cell clones that expanded and contracted after mild COVID-19 were tracked by sequencing TCRalpha and TCRbeta repertoires over time.

Points the paper makes about the study in general: The study included only a couple of mild cases, and larger cohorts that include severe cases with pre-infection samples were judged to be necessary. Some responding clones were found in pre-infection memory, which suggests that pre-existing cross-reactive memory T cells took part in the SARS-CoV-2 response. SARS-CoV-2 specificity of the second-wave clones peaking on day 37 was not confirmed. Contracting CD4+ clones appeared mostly in the CM and EM memory subsets, whereas CD8+ clones were enriched in EMRA. Balanced CD4/CD8 phenotypes were observed for clones contracting from day 15 to 85, whereas a bias towards CD4+ was observed for a second wave of clones expanding from day 15 to 37.

Ficoll-Paque density gradient centrifugation was used to isolate PBMCs. The sample holds a few counts of this clonotype. Its antigen is not yet known. Per-base qualities were not stored, and no clone one base away is much larger. Data came from an Illumina NovaSeq 6000. Using 5'RACE with constant-segment primers, TCRalpha and TCRbeta cDNA libraries were constructed, with sample barcodes and unique molecular identifiers added in the process. RNA was extracted from every sample with Trizol reagent. The libraries were amplified in two PCR steps, and the second step added a second sample barcode and Illumina TruSeq adapters. The libraries were sequenced on an Illumina NovaSeq using 2 x 150 bp paired-end reads. The source study handled its data this way. The reads were demultiplexed and collapsed into UMI-guided consensus sequences using migec v1.2.7. With mixcr v2.1.11, UMI consensuses were aligned to TRA and TRB V and J templates and assembled into clonotypes. Clonotypes were classified as expanded or contracted when called significant by both edgeR and NoisET, with noise models trained on biological replicates. For edgeR calls, the cutoffs were a false discovery rate-adjusted p below 0.01 and a log2 fold-change threshold of 1. As an exploratory analysis of dynamics, max-normalized trajectories of the 1000 most abundant clonotypes were examined with PCA combined with hierarchical clustering. The CD4 or CD8 phenotype of responding clones was assigned using the separately sequenced CD4+ and CD8+ repertoires. TCRdb redid the processing of the public reads, applying fastp at Q25 and MiXCR, and retained in-frame beta chains. For every CDR3 protein sequence, its rows merge into one entry that carries the most common genes and DNA. These V and J calls originate from TCRdb's pipeline instead of the authors' own analysis. The sample table records roughly 410,000 distinct CDR3 sequences; less than 25% of these occur just once. Around 8.1% of the sample is taken by the ten largest.

The CDR3 sequence holds 16 residues, the cysteine and phenylalanine included. Only the CDR3 region is kept as DNA, spanning 48 bases read in frame from base 1. Per the germline V gene, SGHVS is the CDR1 and FQNEAQ is the CDR2. V is pared back by 3 bases and J by 0 bases, with 11 bases lying between the germline termini. This sequence was found in an adult woman who had mild COVID-19 (a few samples of this study predate the infection). The sample titles of this study are shuffled in the database, so cell type and time point are left out; the donor was told from shared clones. Material for sequencing was PBMCs or a T cell subset sorted from them (not recorded which). This chain joins TRBV7-8 to TRBJ2-2; TRBD2 is a weak D gene call, 6 bases matching. The DNA is TGTGCCAGCAGCTTTATAGCGGTCCCGAACACCGGGGAGCTGTTTTTT. It translates as CASSFIAVPNTGELFF.